This entry concerns a single TCR beta chain. Data came from immunoSEQ multiplex PCR; TCRdb stores just in-frame clones and leaves some out. Among tens of thousands of clones listed, under 99% were seen once. These data originate in a study of technical replicates of blood from a handful of donors. The ends were cut back, 1 base at V and 10 bases at J, with 16 bases in the middle. The CDR3 sequence is 14 residues long. Germline-derived CDR1 and CDR2 are LGHNA and YSLEER. Sequenced sample: T cells isolated from PBMCs. This TCR was sampled from a human donor in good health. The gene calls are TRBV4-3 and TRBJ1-1; a possible D gene is TRBD1 (5 bases). The CDR3 protein is CASSQVRKGSGAFF. DNA for the CDR3: TGCGCCAGCAGCCAAGTTCGGAAGGGGTCAGGAGCTTTCTTT.